The TCR beta chain described here comes from a study of shared clonotypes between healthy human individuals. About the research overall: Three CD4 naive, three CD4 memory, two CD8 naive and one CD8 memory plate were used per donor.

About this clone: Its antigen is currently unknown.

Regarding the study as a whole: Some clonotypes were shared by all four sorted-subset donors, while others were not shared. The non-shared ones had lower generation probabilities than the shared ones. Generally, naive subsets (rather than memory subsets) showed larger estimated richness. Sorted-subset samples were not fully sequenced, rarefaction indicated.

Deletions cut 2 bases from V and 0 bases from J, with 19 bases between. This CDR3 comprises 18 residues. In germline, CDR1 is SGHAT, CDR2 FQNNGV. Generated by immunoSEQ multiplex PCR, the TCRdb table keeps only in-frame clones and is missing some. Of under 1,900,000 clones in the sample, 97% to 99% are singletons; the top ten hold over 0.3%. Sequencing input: naive CD4+ T cells sorted from blood. Subset noted: CD45RA+ positively selected. J is TRBJ1-2 and V is TRBV11-2; D uncertain. The origin of this receptor is a man aged 25-40 years in good health. The CDR3: CASSLLSHMVPSNYGYTF. DNA for the CDR3: TGTGCCAGCAGCTTACTTAGTCATATGGTGCCCTCTAACTATGGCTACACCTTC.